The clone carrying this T cell receptor beta chain was seen a handful of times. The data stem from a study of radiotherapy plus CTLA-4 blockade in lung cancer. Lung cancer patients with chemo-refractory metastatic non-small-cell disease were given focal radiation plus CTLA-4 blockade with ipilimumab. Germline lookup yields CDR1 SGDLS and CDR2 YYNGEE. The germline V and J ends were trimmed by 3 bases and 4 bases, with 16 bases remaining between them. The CDR3 extends over 15 amino acids. Sequenced by immunoSEQ multiplex PCR; TCRdb stores in-frame clones only, minus some. The profile covers about 77,000 clones, with around 74% appearing a single time and 9.9% taken by the ten largest.

The chain recombines TRBV9 with TRBJ1-1; perhaps TRBD1 as D (6 bases). Here the sequenced sample was peripheral blood, taken from a patient treated with radiotherapy plus ipilimumab. This clonotype was obtained from a human donor with non-small cell lung cancer whose response to radiotherapy plus ipilimumab could not be evaluated. CDR3 loop: CASSGYQGMVTEAFF. The CDR3 coding sequence is TGTGCCAGCAGCGGATATCAGGGGATGGTCACTGAAGCTTTCTTT. Using reference TRBV9 and TRBJ1-1 for the parts outside the CDR3, the full variable domain is DSGVTQTPKHLITATGQRVTLRCSPRSGDLSVYWYQQSLDQGLQFLIQYYNGEERAKGNILERFSAQQFPDLHSELNLSSLELGDSALYFCASSGYQGMVTEAFFGQGTRLTVV.